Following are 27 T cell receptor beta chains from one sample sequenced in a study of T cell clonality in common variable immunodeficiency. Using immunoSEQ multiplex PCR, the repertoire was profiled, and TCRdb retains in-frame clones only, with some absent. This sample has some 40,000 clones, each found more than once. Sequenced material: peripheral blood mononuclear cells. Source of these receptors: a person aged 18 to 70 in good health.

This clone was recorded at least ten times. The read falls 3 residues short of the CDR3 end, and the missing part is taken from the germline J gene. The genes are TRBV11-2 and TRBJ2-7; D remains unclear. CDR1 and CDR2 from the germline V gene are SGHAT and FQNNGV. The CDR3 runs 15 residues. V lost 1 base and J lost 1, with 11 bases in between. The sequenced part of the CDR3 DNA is TGTGCCAGCAGCTTAGTATTACAGTTTTCCTACGAG. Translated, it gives CASSLVLQFSYE. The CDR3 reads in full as CASSLVLQFSYEQYF.

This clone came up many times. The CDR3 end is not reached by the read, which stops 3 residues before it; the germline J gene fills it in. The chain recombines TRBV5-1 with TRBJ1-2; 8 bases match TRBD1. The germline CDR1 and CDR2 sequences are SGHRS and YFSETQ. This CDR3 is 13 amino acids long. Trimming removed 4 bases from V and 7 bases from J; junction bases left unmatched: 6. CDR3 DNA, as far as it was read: TGCGCCAGCAGCGTCGGTCAGGGGGCTGGC. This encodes CASSVGQGAG. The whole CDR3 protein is CASSVGQGAGYTF.

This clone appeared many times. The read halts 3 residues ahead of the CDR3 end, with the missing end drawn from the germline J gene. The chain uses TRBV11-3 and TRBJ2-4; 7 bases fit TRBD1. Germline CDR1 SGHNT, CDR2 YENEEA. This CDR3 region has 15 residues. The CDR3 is CASSDGDRPGGIQYF. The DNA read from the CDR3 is TGTGCCAGCAGCGACGGGGACAGACCCGGAGGAATT.

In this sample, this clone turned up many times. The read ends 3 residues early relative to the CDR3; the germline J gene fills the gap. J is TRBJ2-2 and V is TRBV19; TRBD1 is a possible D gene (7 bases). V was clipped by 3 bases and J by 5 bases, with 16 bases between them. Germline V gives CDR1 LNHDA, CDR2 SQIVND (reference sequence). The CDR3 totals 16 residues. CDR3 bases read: TGTGCCAGTAGTATTGTCCAGGGGGGTCTTACCGGGGAG. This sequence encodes CASSIVQGGLTGE. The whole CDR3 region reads CASSIVQGGLTGELFF.

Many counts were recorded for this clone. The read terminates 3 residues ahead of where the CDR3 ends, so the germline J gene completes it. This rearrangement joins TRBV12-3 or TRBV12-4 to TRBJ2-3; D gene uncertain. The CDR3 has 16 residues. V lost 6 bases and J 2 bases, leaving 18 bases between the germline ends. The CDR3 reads CASRPPPDSLTDTQYF. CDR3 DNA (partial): TGTGCCAGCAGGCCACCACCCGATAGTCTCACAGATACG.

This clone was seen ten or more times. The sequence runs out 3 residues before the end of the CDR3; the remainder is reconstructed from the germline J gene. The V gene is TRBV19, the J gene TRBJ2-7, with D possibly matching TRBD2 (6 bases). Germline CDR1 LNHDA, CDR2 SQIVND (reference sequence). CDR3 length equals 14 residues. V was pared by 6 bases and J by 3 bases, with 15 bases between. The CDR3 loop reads CASSAGTLHYEQYF. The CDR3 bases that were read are TGTGCCAGTAGCGCCGGGACTCTTCACTACGAG.

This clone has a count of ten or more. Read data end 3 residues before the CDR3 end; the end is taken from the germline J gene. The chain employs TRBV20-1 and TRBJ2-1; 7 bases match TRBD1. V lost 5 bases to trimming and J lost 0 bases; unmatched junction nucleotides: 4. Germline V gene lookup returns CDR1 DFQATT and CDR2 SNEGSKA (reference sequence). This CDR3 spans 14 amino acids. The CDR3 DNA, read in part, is TGCAGTGCTTTGGACAGGAACTCCTACAATGAG. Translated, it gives CSALDRNSYNE. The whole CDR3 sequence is CSALDRNSYNEQFF.

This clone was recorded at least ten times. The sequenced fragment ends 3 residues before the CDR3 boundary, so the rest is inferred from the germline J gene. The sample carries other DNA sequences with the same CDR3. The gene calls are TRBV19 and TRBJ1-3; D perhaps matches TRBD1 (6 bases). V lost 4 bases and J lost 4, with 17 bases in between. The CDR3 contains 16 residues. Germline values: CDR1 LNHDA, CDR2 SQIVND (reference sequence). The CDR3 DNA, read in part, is TGTGCCAGTAGTACTCGCATCAGGGGTTACGGAAACACC. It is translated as CASSTRIRGYGNT. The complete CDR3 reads CASSTRIRGYGNTIYF.

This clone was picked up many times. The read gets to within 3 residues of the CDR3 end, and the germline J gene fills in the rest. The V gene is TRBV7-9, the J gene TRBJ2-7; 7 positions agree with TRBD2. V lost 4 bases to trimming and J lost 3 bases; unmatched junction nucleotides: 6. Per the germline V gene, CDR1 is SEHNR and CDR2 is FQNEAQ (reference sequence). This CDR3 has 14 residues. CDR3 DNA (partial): TGTGCCAGCAGCTCAACCGGGGGGATCTACGAG. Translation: CASSSTGGIYE. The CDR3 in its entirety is CASSSTGGIYEQYF.

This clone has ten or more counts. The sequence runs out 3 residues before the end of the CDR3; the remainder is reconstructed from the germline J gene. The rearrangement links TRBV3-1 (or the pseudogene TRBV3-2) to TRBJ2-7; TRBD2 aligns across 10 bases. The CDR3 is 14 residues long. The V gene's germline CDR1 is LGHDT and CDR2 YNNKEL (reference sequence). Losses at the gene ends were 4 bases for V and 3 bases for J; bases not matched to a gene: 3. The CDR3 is CASSLRTSGYEQYF. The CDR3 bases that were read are TGTGCCAGCAGCCTCAGGACTAGCGGCTACGAG.

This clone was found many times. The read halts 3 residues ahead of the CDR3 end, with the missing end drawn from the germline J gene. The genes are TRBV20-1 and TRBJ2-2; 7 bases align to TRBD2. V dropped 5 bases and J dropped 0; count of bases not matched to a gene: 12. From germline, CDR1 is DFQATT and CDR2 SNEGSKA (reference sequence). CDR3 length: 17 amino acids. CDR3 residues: CSAPPAWRESNTGELFF. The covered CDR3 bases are TGCAGTGCTCCTCCGGCCTGGCGGGAGTCGAACACCGGGGAG.

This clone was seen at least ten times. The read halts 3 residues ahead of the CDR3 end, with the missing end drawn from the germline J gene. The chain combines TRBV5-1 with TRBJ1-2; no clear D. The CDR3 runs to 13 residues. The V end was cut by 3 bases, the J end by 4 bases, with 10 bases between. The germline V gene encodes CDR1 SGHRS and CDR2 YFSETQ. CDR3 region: CASSSVEGYGYTF. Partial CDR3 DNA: TGCGCCAGCAGCTCGGTTGAGGGCTATGGC. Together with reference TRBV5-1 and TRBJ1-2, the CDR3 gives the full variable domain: KAGVTQTPRYLIKTRGQQVTLSCSPISGHRSVSWYQQTPGQGLQFLFEYFSETQRNKGNFPGRFSGRQFSNSRSEMNVSTLELGDSALYLCASSSVEGYGYTFGSGTRLTVV.

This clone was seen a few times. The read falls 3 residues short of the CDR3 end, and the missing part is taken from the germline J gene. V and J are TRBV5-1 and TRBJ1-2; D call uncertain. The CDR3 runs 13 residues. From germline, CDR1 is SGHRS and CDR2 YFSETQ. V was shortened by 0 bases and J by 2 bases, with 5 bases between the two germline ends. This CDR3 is CASSLGQNYGYTF. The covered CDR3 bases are TGCGCCAGCAGCTTGGGTCAGAACTATGGC.

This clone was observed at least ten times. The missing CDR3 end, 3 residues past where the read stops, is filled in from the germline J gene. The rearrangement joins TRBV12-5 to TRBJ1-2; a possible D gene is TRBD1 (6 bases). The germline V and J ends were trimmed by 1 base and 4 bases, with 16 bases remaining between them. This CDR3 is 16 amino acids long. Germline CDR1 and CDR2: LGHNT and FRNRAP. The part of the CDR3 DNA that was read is TGTGCTAGTGGTTTGGGCTATCTGGGGGCGGGCTATGGC. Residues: CASGLGYLGAGYG. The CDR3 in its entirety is CASGLGYLGAGYGYTF.

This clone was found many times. CDR3 loop: CASSYRGPDTGELFF. The covered CDR3 bases are TGTGCCAGCAGCTACAGGGGGCCGGACACCGGGGAG. The chain uses TRBV7-3 and TRBJ2-2; TRBD1 matches at 9 bases. The CDR3 end is not reached by the read, which stops 3 residues before it; the germline J gene fills it in. Germline loops: CDR1 SGHTA, CDR2 FQGTGA. The CDR3 is made up of 15 amino acids. J gave up 3 bases and V 4 bases, and 3 bases lay outside the gene matches.

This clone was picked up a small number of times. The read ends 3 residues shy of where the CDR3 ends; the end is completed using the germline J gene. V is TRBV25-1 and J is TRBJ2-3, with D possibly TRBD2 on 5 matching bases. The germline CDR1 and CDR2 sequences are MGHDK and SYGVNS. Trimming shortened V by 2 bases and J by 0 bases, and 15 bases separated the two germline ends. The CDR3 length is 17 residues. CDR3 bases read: TGTGCCAGCAGTGAACAGCAGCGGAACGGCAGCACAGATACG. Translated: CASSEQQRNGSTDT. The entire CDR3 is CASSEQQRNGSTDTQYF. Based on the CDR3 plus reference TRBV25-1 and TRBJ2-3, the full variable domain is EADIYQTPRYLVIGTGKKITLECSQTMGHDKMYWYQQDPGMELHLIHYSYGVNSTEKGDLSSESTVSRIRTEHFPLTLESARPSHTSQYLCASSEQQRNGSTDTQYFGPGTRLTVL.

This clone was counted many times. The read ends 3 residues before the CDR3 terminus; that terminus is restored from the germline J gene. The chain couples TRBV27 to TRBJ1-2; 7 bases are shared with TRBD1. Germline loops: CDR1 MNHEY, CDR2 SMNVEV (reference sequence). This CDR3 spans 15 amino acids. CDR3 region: CASSGMRGRRGGYTF. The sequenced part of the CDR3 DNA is TGTGCCAGCAGTGGGATGAGGGGGCGTAGGGGAGGC.

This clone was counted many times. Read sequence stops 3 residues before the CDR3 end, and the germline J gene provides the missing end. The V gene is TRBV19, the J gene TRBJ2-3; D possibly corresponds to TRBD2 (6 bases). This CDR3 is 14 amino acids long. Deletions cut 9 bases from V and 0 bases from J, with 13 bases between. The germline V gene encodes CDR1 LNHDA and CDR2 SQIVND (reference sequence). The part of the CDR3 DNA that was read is TGTGCCAGCGGGCCCCTAGCGAGCACAGATACG. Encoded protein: CASGPLASTDT. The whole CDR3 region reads CASGPLASTDTQYF.

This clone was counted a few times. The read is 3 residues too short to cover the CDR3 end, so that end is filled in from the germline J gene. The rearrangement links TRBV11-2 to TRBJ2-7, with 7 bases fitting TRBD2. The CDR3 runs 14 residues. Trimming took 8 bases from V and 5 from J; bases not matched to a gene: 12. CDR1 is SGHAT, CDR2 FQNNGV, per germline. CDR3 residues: CASGGAGREDEQYF. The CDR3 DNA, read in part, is TGTGCCAGCGGGGGAGCGGGGCGAGAGGACGAG. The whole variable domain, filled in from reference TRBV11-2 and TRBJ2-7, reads EAGVAQSPRYKIIEKRQSVAFWCNPISGHATLYWYQQILGQGPKLLIQFQNNGVVDDSQLPKDRFSAERLKGVDSTLKIQPAKLEDSAVYLCASGGAGREDEQYFGPGTRLTVT.

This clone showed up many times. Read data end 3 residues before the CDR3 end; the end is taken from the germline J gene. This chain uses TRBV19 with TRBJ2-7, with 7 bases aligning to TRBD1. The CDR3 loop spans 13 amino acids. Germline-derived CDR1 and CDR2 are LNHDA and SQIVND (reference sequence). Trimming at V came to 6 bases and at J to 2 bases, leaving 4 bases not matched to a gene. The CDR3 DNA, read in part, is TGTGCCAGTAGGGGGACAGTCACCTACGAG. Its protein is CASRGTVTYE. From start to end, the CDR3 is CASRGTVTYEQYF. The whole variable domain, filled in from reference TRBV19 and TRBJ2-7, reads DGGITQSPKYLFRKEGQNVTLSCEQNLNHDAMYWYRQDPGQGLRLIYYSQIVNDFQKGDIAEGYSVSREKKESFPLTVTSAQKNPTAFYLCASRGTVTYEQYFGPGTRLTVT.

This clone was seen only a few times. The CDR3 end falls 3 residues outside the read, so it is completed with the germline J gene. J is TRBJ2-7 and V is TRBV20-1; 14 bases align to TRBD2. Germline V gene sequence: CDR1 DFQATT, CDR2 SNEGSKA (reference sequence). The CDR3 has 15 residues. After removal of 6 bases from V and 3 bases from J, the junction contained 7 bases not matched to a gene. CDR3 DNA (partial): TGCAGTGCCCCGACTAGCGGGAGGGCCAACTACGAG. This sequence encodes CSAPTSGRANYE. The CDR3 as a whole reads CSAPTSGRANYEQYF.

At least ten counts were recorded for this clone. The CDR3 here is CASSRDRDYGYTF. The CDR3 bases that were read are TGTGCCAGCTCACGGGACAGGGACTATGGC. The J gene is TRBJ1-2, the V gene TRBV18; TRBD1 matches at 9 bases. The sequence runs out 3 residues before the end of the CDR3; the remainder is reconstructed from the germline J gene. Germline trimming cut 4 bases from V and 3 bases from J; bases unmatched to any gene: 0. The CDR3 is 13 residues long. CDR1 KGHSH and CDR2 LQKENI come from the germline V gene.

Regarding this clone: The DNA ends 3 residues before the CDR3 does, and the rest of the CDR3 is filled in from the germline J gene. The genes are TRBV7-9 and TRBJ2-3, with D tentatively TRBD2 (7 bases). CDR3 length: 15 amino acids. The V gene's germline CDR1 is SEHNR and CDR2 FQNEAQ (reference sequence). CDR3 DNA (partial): TGTGCCAGCAGCTTATCGGGGGGCGCGGGGGAGACG. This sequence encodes CASSLSGGAGET. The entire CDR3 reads CASSLSGGAGETQYF.

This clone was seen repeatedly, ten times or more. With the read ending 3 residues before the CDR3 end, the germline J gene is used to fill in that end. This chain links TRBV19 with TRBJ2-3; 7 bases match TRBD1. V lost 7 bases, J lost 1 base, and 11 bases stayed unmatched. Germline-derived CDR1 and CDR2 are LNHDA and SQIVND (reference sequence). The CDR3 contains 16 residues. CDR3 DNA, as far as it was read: TGTGCCAGTACCCAACCTCGGACAGGAGGCACAGATACG. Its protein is CASTQPRTGGTDT. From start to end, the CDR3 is CASTQPRTGGTDTQYF. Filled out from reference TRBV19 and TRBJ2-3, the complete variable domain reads DGGITQSPKYLFRKEGQNVTLSCEQNLNHDAMYWYRQDPGQGLRLIYYSQIVNDFQKGDIAEGYSVSREKKESFPLTVTSAQKNPTAFYLCASTQPRTGGTDTQYFGPGTRLTVL.

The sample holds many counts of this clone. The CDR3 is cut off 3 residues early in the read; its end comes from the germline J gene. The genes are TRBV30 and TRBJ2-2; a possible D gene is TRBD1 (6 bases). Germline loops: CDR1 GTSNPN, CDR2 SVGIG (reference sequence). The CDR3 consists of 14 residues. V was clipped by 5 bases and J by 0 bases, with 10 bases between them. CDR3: CAWEGVSNTGELFF. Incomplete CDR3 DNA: TGTGCCTGGGAGGGGGTTTCGAACACCGGGGAG.

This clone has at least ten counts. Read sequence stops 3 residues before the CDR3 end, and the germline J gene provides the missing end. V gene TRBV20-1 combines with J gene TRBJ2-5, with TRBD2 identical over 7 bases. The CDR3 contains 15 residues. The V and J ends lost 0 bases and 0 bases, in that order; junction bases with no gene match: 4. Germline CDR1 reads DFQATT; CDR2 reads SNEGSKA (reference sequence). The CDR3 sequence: CSARDLAEYQETQYF. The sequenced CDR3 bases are TGCAGTGCTAGAGATCTAGCGGAGTACCAAGAGACC.

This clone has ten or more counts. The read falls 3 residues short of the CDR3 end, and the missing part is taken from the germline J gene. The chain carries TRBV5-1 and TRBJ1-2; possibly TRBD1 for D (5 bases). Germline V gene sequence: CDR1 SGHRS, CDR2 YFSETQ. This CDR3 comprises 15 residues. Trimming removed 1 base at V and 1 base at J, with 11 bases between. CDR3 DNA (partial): TGCGCCAGCAGCTTGACAGGAACCATTAACTATGGC. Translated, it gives CASSLTGTINYG. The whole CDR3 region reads CASSLTGTINYGYTF.